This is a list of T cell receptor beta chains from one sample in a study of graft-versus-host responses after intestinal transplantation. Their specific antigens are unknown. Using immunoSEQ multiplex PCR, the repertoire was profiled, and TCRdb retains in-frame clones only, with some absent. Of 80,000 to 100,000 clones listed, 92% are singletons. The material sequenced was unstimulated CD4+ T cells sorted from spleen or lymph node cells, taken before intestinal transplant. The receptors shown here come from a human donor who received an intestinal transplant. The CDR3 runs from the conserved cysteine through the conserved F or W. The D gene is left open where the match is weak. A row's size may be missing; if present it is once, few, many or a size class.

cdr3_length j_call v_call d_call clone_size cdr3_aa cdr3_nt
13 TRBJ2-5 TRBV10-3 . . CAIKLEVGETQYF TGTGCCATCAAGCTAGAAGTAGGAGAGACCCAGTACTTC
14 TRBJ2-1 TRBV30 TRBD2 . CAWRLGLAGLEQFF TGTGCCTGGAGACTCGGACTAGCGGGACTTGAGCAGTTCTTC
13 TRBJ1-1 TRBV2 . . CASRRGGNTEAFF TGTGCCAGCAGAAGGGGTGGTAACACTGAAGCTTTCTTT
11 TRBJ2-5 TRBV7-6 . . CASSPSETQYF TGTGCCAGCAGCCCCTCAGAGACCCAGTACTTC
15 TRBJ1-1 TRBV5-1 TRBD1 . CASRSPGTGGTEAFF TGCGCCAGCAGATCCCCCGGGACAGGTGGAACTGAAGCTTTCTTT
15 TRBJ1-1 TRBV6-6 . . CASSYSGRFNTEAFF TGTGCCAGCAGTTACTCGGGGAGGTTTAACACTGAAGCTTTCTTT
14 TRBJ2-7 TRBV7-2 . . CASSLGQAYYEQYF TGTGCCAGCAGCTTAGGACAGGCTTACTACGAGCAGTACTTC
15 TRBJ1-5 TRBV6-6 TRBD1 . CASSNLQGANQPQHF TGTGCCAGCAGTAATTTACAGGGGGCAAATCAGCCCCAGCATTTT
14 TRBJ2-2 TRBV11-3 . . CASSYYKYSGELFF TGTGCCAGCAGTTATTACAAGTATTCCGGGGAGCTGTTTTTT
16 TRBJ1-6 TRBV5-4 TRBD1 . CASSLSSGTDHSPLHF TGTGCCAGCAGCTTGAGCTCCGGGACAGATCATTCACCCCTCCACTTT
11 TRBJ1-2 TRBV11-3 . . CASSQDSGYTF TGTGCCAGCAGCCAAGACAGTGGCTACACCTTC
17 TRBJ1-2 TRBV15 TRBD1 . CATSSVFLGTANYGYTF TGTGCCACCAGCAGCGTGTTTCTGGGGACAGCAAACTATGGCTACACCTTC
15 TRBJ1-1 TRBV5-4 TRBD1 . CASSSPGQGNTEAFF TGTGCCAGCAGCAGTCCGGGACAGGGAAACACTGAAGCTTTCTTT
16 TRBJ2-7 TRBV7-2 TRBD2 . CASSLERTRMASRQYF TGTGCCAGCAGCTTAGAGAGGACTAGAATGGCTTCACGGCAGTACTTC
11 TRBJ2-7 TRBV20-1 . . CSASTSYEQYF TGCAGTGCGTCGACTTCGTACGAGCAGTACTTC
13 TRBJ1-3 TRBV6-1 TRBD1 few CASRMTGGNTIYF TGTGCCAGCAGGATGACAGGGGGAAACACCATATATTTT
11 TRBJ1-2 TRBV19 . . CASRRDYGYTF TGTGCCAGTAGACGGGACTATGGCTACACCTTC
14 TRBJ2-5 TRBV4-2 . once CASSQVEVQETQYF TGTGCCAGCAGCCAAGTGGAGGTACAAGAGACCCAGTACTTC
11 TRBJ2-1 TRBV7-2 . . CASSLGGLQFF TGTGCCAGCAGCTTAGGGGGCTTGCAGTTCTTC
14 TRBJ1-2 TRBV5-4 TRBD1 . CASSLGQGRYGYTF TGTGCCAGCAGCTTGGGACAGGGACGGTATGGCTACACCTTC
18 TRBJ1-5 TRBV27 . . CASSFRGEEGISGQPQHF TGTGCCAGCAGTTTTAGGGGCGAGGAGGGGATTTCCGGTCAGCCCCAGCATTTT
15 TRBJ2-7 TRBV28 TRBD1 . CASSSLGQGSYEQYF TGTGCCAGCAGTTCCCTGGGACAGGGGTCCTACGAGCAGTACTTC
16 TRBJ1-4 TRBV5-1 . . CASSLGGHPSNEKLFF TGCGCCAGCAGCTTGGGAGGGCACCCGAGCAATGAAAAACTGTTTTTT
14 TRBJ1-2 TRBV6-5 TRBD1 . CASSYGDRVSGYTF TGTGCCAGCAGTTACGGGGACAGGGTTTCTGGCTACACCTTC
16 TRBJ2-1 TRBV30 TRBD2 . CAWSVRVSGRADEQFF TGTGCCTGGAGTGTACGGGTTAGCGGGAGGGCCGATGAGCAGTTCTTC
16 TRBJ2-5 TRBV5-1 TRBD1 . CASSTGQGAAIETQYF TGCGCCAGCAGCACGGGACAGGGGGCGGCTATAGAGACCCAGTACTTC
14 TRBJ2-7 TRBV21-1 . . CASSKARETYEQYF TGTGCCAGCAGCAAAGCCCGGGAGACGTACGAGCAGTACTTC
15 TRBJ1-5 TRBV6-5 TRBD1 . CASSYSGQLNQPQHF TGTGCCAGCAGTTACTCGGGACAGTTAAATCAGCCCCAGCATTTT
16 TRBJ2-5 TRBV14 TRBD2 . CASSRLLAGIGETQYF TGTGCCAGCAGCCGCCTACTAGCGGGAATAGGAGAGACCCAGTACTTC
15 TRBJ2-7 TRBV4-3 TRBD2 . CASSRSGGSSYEQYF TGCGCCAGCAGCCGGAGCGGGGGAAGCTCCTACGAGCAGTACTTC
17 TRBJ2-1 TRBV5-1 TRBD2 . CASSWEGLMTGDNEQFF TGCGCCAGCAGCTGGGAGGGGTTAATGACCGGAGACAATGAGCAGTTCTTC
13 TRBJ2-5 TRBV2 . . CASSVGGGETQYF TGTGCCAGCAGTGTGGGGGGTGGAGAGACCCAGTACTTC
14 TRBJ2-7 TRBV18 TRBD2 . CASSRTSGRYEQYF TGTGCCAGCTCACGGACTAGCGGGAGGTACGAGCAGTACTTC
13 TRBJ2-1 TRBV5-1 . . CASMAGYYNEQFF TGCGCCAGCATGGCGGGCTATTACAATGAGCAGTTCTTC
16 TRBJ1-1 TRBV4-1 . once CASSQDTGSKNTEAFF TGTGCCAGCAGCCAAGATACAGGCAGTAAGAACACTGAAGCTTTCTTT
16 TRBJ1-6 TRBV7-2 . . CASSLPRGSGNSPLHF TGTGCCAGCAGCTTACCTAGGGGGTCAGGCAATTCACCCCTCCACTTT
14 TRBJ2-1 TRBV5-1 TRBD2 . CASNELAGRDEQFF TGCGCCAGCAACGAATTAGCGGGGCGGGATGAGCAGTTCTTC
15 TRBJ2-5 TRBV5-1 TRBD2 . CASSLGLAGGETQYF TGCGCCAGCAGCTTGGGGCTAGCGGGAGGAGAGACCCAGTACTTC
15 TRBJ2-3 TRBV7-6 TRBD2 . CASSKRGLGTDTQYF TGTGCCAGCAGCAAGCGGGGGTTGGGCACAGATACGCAGTATTTT
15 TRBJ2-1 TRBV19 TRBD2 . CASRGLAGGNNEQFF TGTGCCAGTAGGGGTCTAGCGGGGGGCAACAATGAGCAGTTCTTC
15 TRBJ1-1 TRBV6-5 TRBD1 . CASSRGGQGGTEAFF TGTGCCAGCAGTCGAGGGGGACAGGGAGGGACTGAAGCTTTCTTT
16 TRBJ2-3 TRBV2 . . CASSEKQIQHTDTQYF TGTGCCAGCAGTGAAAAACAGATTCAGCACACAGATACGCAGTATTTT
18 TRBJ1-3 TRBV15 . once CATSRVITGVGSGNTIYF TGTGCCACCAGCAGAGTCATCACAGGAGTCGGCTCTGGAAACACCATATATTTT
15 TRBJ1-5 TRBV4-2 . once CASSPQGGLNQPQHF TGTGCCAGCAGCCCACAGGGAGGGTTAAATCAGCCCCAGCATTTT
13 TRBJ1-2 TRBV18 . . CASSRGIGGGYTF TGTGCCAGCTCACGAGGAATAGGCGGAGGCTACACCTTC
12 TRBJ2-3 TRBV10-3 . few CATSELRDTQYF TGTGCCACTAGCGAGTTACGAGATACGCAGTATTTT
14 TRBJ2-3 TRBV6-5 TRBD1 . CASSWDRGTDTQYF TGTGCCAGCAGTTGGGACAGGGGGACAGATACGCAGTATTTT
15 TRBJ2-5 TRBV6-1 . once CASSRGLTVQETQYF TGTGCCAGCAGTCGAGGGTTAACAGTCCAAGAGACCCAGTACTTC
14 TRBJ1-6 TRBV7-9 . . CASSLDQGRSPLHF TGTGCCAGCAGCTTAGATCAGGGAAGGTCACCCCTCCACTTT